This T cell receptor (beta chain) originates from a study of cytomegalovirus exposure and HLA in healthy donors (dated by TCRdb to about 2017). Background for the entire study: A later analysis indicated that the roughly 120 validation repertoires were generated on the platform also employed for the 700 or so repertoires of the first cohort. To predict cytomegalovirus infection status, the study brought together high-throughput TCR immunosequencing, statistical association of individual TCRs with disease status, and machine learning. Along with the approximately 700-subject first cohort, a separate validation cohort of 120 different subjects was used. The study aimed to test whether cataloging public T cell receptors could reveal signatures of past pathogen exposure. The paper as a whole reports these results and caveats: The authors suggested that the approach could potentially be generalized to other disease states and immunological phenotypes. Cytomegalovirus status was reported to be diagnosed by the classifier with high specificity and sensitivity in both the original and validation cohorts. Most TCR sequences were seen in very few donors, while some public TCRs were found in many individuals. The study listed 150 to 200 TCR beta chains as associated with cytomegalovirus. All 130 or so repertoires were used to score co-occurrence in the validation cohort in a later analysis, because that analysis had no HLA typing for the cohort. Subsequent analysis determined that TCRs grouped into clusters in the first cohort also showed a tendency toward co-occurrence across the roughly 120 validation repertoires, and 90% to 95% of cluster scores exceeded 0. In vitro tests confirmed that a few of the cytomegalovirus-associated TCR beta chains recognize cytomegalovirus antigens.

Concerning this clone: The clone's antigen remains unknown. No quality values exist for individual bases; no much larger clone is one base distant.

Library method: the immunoSEQ multiplex PCR assay. The original methods were these. A statistical classification framework was built to diagnose cytomegalovirus status from the catalog of TCR beta chain sequences. This is the immuneACCESS table as TCRdb keeps it, with only in-frame sequences that have V and J called. A part of the clones is gone; compared with another copy, unresolved V genes explain less than half, and the rest is unexplained. The D gene and trimming were derived from the DNA, and the V and J assignments and clone size from that table. This sample comprises around 180,000 clones, about 84% of them detected only once. The ten top clones hold around 1.6% of the sample. Separate from the approximately 700-subject first cohort, the validation cohort of about 120 subjects was the group to which the donors belonged. The CDR3 spans 16 residues, from the cysteine through the phenylalanine. Only the CDR3 DNA stays, 48 bases, in frame from base 1. The germline V end is reduced by 3 bases and the J end by 1 base; junction bases left unmatched: 6. Taken from the germline V gene, the CDR1 and CDR2 loops are MGHDK and SYGVNS.

The chain is assembled from TRBV25-1 and TRBJ2-7, with 10 bases in between that match TRBD2. The sequenced material came from PBMCs. The TCR was taken from a woman under 30 in good health and CMV-seronegative. The DNA reads TGTGCCAGCAGTGACCCCGGACTAGCGGCATCCTACGAGCAGTACTTC. The resulting protein is CASSDPGLAASYEQYF.